These 27 T cell receptor beta chains came from one sample sequenced in a study of molecular identifiers for immune sequencing clone quantification. TCRdb recomputed calls from the PCR reads with MiXCR, one row per CDR3 protein. The sample lists under 600,000 distinct CDR3 sequences; about 22% were seen once. Sequenced: naive CD8+ T cells from blood, with Jurkat cell RNA spiked in. Subset reported: FACS-sorted CD8+CD4-CCR7+CD45RA+ naive T cells. The source is a human donor in good health. Some libraries in this study had Jurkat cell RNA spiked in.

Concerning this clonotype itself: A read error may be the cause here, since a much bigger clone is one base away. The chain carries TRBV7-9 and TRBJ2-4; D uncertain. This CDR3 contains 13 residues. Trimming left V 1 base short and J 6 bases short, with 7 bases between. Germline CDR1 and CDR2: SEHNR and FQNEAQ (reference sequence). The CDR3 protein is CASSLESLNIQYF. The CDR3 bases are TGTGCCAGCAGCTTAGAGAGTTTAAACATTCAGTACTTC.

This clonotype appeared many times. The CDR3 nucleotides are TGTGCCAGCAGCCTCCCGGGAATAAAAGAGACCCAGTACTTC. Its protein product is CASSLPGIKETQYF. The chain carries TRBV21-1 and TRBJ2-5; TRBD2, the table's D call, was not compared with the DNA. TRBV21-1 is a pseudogene locus. The CDR3 contains 14 residues.

This clonotype appeared many times. The chain links TRBV23-1 to TRBJ2-5, with D perhaps TRBD2 (5 bases). TRBV23-1 is an open reading frame, and its role is uncertain. V shed 6 bases and J shed 0 bases, with 11 bases lying between them. The CDR3 has 14 residues. DNA of the CDR3: TGCGCCAGCAGAAGGTGGCGGGACCAAGAGACCCAGTACTTC. Protein sequence: CASRRWRDQETQYF.

This clonotype occurred a few times. V and J are TRBV11-2 and TRBJ2-1, with 7 bases fitting TRBD2. The CDR3 extends over 16 amino acids. Germline V gene data show CDR1 as SGHAT and CDR2 as FQNNGV. Trimming at V came to 2 bases and at J to 1 base, leaving 5 bases not matched to a gene. The CDR3 protein is CASSLTTGGSYNEQFF. The CDR3 DNA reads TGTGCCAGCAGCTTAACGACGGGAGGATCCTACAATGAGCAGTTCTTC.

This CDR3 reads CATRREGGANEKLFF. The CDR3 DNA sequence: TGTGCCACCCGACGTGAGGGGGGGGCTAATGAAAAACTGTTTTTT. V gene TRBV10-3 combines with J gene TRBJ1-4; D perhaps matches TRBD1 (6 bases). Trimming stripped 10 bases from V and 3 bases from J, with 18 bases between. The CDR3 covers 15 residues. CDR1 and CDR2 from the germline V gene are ENHRY and SYGVKD.

In nucleotides, the CDR3 is TGCGCCAGCAGCCAAGATTTTACAGGGGGTCGTCAAGAGACCCAGTACTTC. Translating gives CASSQDFTGGRQETQYF. The V call is TRBV4-3, the J call TRBJ2-5, with TRBD1 matching 8 bases. The CDR3 sequence is 17 residues long. Germline CDR1 LGHNA, CDR2 YSLEER. The J segment lost 2 bases and the V segment lost 0 bases, leaving 8 bases of the junction unmatched.

This clonotype was observed a handful of times. This chain connects TRBV27 to TRBJ2-7; 9 bases map to TRBD1. CDR3 size: 13 residues. The germline V gene encodes CDR1 MNHEY and CDR2 SMNVEV (reference sequence). Germline trimming cut 6 bases from V and 7 bases from J; bases unmatched to any gene: 7. The CDR3 region has the DNA TGTGCCAGCAGCCCACAGGGGGCGCTTGAGCAGTACTTC. This sequence encodes CASSPQGALEQYF.

This clonotype was recorded a few times. J is TRBJ2-7 and V is TRBV6-5; possibly TRBD1 for D (5 bases). Trimming removed 2 bases at V and 2 bases at J, with 16 bases between. CDR3 length equals 16 residues. Germline-derived CDR1 and CDR2 are MNHEY and SVGAGI. The CDR3 region is CASSYKQDHIAYEQYF. CDR3 coding DNA: TGTGCCAGCAGTTACAAACAGGACCATATAGCCTACGAGCAGTACTTC.

This clonotype was detected only a few times. CDR3 coding DNA: TGCGCCAGCAGCCAAGCGCCGGGACTAGCTGACGGGGAGCTGTTTTTT. Its translation is CASSQAPGLADGELFF. The chain employs TRBV4-1 and TRBJ2-2; 9 bases agree with TRBD2. The CDR3 sequence is 16 residues long. J was trimmed by 7 bases and V by 1 base; bases with no gene match: 7. Germline loops: CDR1 MGHRA, CDR2 YSYEKL.

Many counts were recorded for this clonotype. V usage is TRBV19 and J usage is TRBJ2-3; TRBD1 might be the D (6 bases). V lost 2 bases and J lost 0, with 12 bases in between. This CDR3 has 16 residues. CDR1 LNHDA and CDR2 SQIVND come from the germline V gene (reference sequence). CDR3 nucleotide sequence: TGTGCCAGTAGTATAAATGGACAGATTAGCACAGATACGCAGTATTTT. The encoded protein is CASSINGQISTDTQYF.

This clonotype was counted between two and nine times. The rearrangement links TRBV7-6 to TRBJ2-6; no firm D call. Trimming removed 1 base from V and 2 bases from J, with 6 bases in between. The CDR3 runs 15 residues. CDR1 SGHVS and CDR2 FNYEAQ come from the germline V gene. The CDR3 spells CASSLGHTGANVLTF. For the CDR3, the DNA is TGTGCCAGCAGCTTAGGGCATACTGGGGCCAACGTCCTGACTTTC.

The chain is built from TRBV7-9 and TRBJ2-3; 11 nucleotides align to TRBD2. Losses at the gene ends were 2 bases for V and 8 bases for J; bases not matched to a gene: 6. CDR1 SEHNR and CDR2 FQNEAQ come from the germline V gene (reference sequence). The CDR3 sequence is 15 residues long. CDR3 DNA: TGTGCCAGCAGCTTAACTAGCGGGAGCCCAGGTACGCAGTATTTT. Protein sequence: CASSLTSGSPGTQYF.

To note about this clonotype: A read error may be the cause here, since a much bigger clone is one base away. The V gene is TRBV6-6, the J gene TRBJ2-1, with a possible D match to TRBD2 (6 bases). The CDR3 has 18 amino acids. V gave up 8 bases and J gave up 8 bases, with 31 bases separating them. The germline V gene has CDR1 MNHNY and CDR2 SVGAGI (reference sequence). The CDR3, as DNA: TGTGCCAGCCAGAAAATCGGAGGGAATCGAGCCCTAGGGTATGAGCAGTTCTTC. This sequence encodes CASQKIGGNRALGYEQFF.

Many counts were recorded for this clonotype. This chain links TRBV6-5 with TRBJ2-1; a possible D gene is TRBD2 (5 bases). With 2 bases removed from V and 6 bases from J, the gap between germline ends came to 11 bases. Germline-derived CDR1 and CDR2 are MNHEY and SVGAGI. The CDR3 extends over 14 amino acids. CDR3 nucleotide sequence: TGTGCCAGCAGTTACACTTTCCGGGGCAATGAGCAGTTCTTC. Residues: CASSYTFRGNEQFF.

Details on this clonotype: A much larger clone is a single base away; this may be a read error. The chain combines TRBV2 with TRBJ2-3, with 9 bases fitting TRBD1. Looked up from germline, CDR1 is SNHLY and CDR2 is FYNNEI. The CDR3 totals 15 residues. V shed 5 bases, J shed 8 bases, and the junction held 11 bases outside the gene matches. The CDR3 bases are TGTGCCAGCAGTAGGACAGGGGCGATTCGAGGTACGCAGTATTTT. Its protein is CASSRTGAIRGTQYF.

This clonotype was seen at least ten times. The V and J genes are TRBV7-9 and TRBJ2-7; 11 positions match TRBD1. This CDR3 is 14 amino acids long. CDR1 SEHNR and CDR2 FQNEAQ come from the germline V gene (reference sequence). J gave up 6 bases and V 4 bases, and 5 bases lay outside the gene matches. The CDR3 DNA follows: TGTGCCAGCAGCTCCCCGGGACAGGGGGTCGAGCAGTACTTC. It yields the protein CASSSPGQGVEQYF.

This chain joins TRBV7-9 and TRBJ1-2; 7 bases fit TRBD1. V lost 1 base to trimming and J lost 2 bases; unmatched junction nucleotides: 4. The CDR3 consists of 15 residues. CDR1 and CDR2 from the germline V gene are SEHNR and FQNEAQ (reference sequence). CDR3 amino acids: CASSLVGGENYGYTF. In nucleotides, the CDR3 is TGTGCCAGCAGCTTAGTAGGGGGCGAGAACTATGGCTACACCTTC. Full variable domain (remainder filled in from reference TRBV7-9 and TRBJ1-2): DTGVSQNPRHKITKRGQNVTFRCDPISEHNRLYWYRQTLGQGPEFLTYFQNEAQLEKSRLLSDRFSAERPKGSFSTLEIQRTEQGDSAMYLCASSLVGGENYGYTFGSGTRLTVV.

There are a few counts of this clonotype. V usage is TRBV27 and J usage is TRBJ1-5; D is unresolved. The CDR3 runs 11 residues. Germline V CDR1 and CDR2: MNHEY, SMNVEV (reference sequence). The ends were cut back, 5 bases at V and 8 bases at J, with 7 bases in the middle. The CDR3, as DNA: TGTGCCAGCAGTGGGGTGAAGCCCCAGCATTTT. It is translated as CASSGVKPQHF.

This clonotype came up many times. The chain recombines TRBV9 with TRBJ2-4; D is unresolved. Trimming stripped 0 bases from V and 1 base from J, with 8 bases between. The CDR3 is 15 amino acids. The germline gives CDR1 SGDLS, CDR2 YYNGEE. The CDR3 region has the DNA TGTGCCAGCAGCGTAGTCGGTGAGGCCAAAAACATTCAGTACTTC. Translating gives CASSVVGEAKNIQYF. Looking up the rest from reference TRBV9 and TRBJ2-4 gives the full variable domain: DSGVTQTPKHLITATGQRVTLRCSPRSGDLSVYWYQQSLDQGLQFLIQYYNGEERAKGNILERFSAQQFPDLHSELNLSSLELGDSALYFCASSVVGEAKNIQYFGAGTRLSVL.

This clonotype was seen a few times. The chain links TRBV9 to TRBJ2-7, with D hard to call. V lost 0 bases, J lost 3 bases, and 7 bases lay in between. The V gene's germline CDR1 is SGDLS and CDR2 YYNGEE. The length of the CDR3 is 13 residues. The CDR3 loop reads CASSVGSNYEQYF. The CDR3 DNA follows: TGTGCCAGCAGCGTAGGGTCCAACTACGAGCAGTACTTC. Full variable domain (missing parts from reference TRBV9 and TRBJ2-7): DSGVTQTPKHLITATGQRVTLRCSPRSGDLSVYWYQQSLDQGLQFLIQYYNGEERAKGNILERFSAQQFPDLHSELNLSSLELGDSALYFCASSVGSNYEQYFGPGTRLTVT.

V is TRBV2 and J is TRBJ2-7; D is possibly TRBD1 (5 bases). Germline V gives CDR1 SNHLY, CDR2 FYNNEI. The CDR3 runs 13 residues. Trimming left V 7 bases short and J 2 bases short, with 12 bases between. CDR3 sequence (DNA): TGTGCCAGCACAGGGTATCCAACCTACGAGCAGTACTTC. Encoded protein: CASTGYPTYEQYF.

The chain employs TRBV19 and TRBJ2-7, with 8 bases identical to TRBD1. Germline CDR1 and CDR2: LNHDA and SQIVND (reference sequence). The junction had 6 bases not matched to a gene; V was cut back by 1 base and J by 4 bases. CDR3 size: 15 residues. DNA of the CDR3: TGTGCCAGTAGTATAGGGACAGGGTTCGTTTACGAGCAGTACTTC. This translates into CASSIGTGFVYEQYF.

As DNA, the CDR3 is TGTGCCAGCAGCAGAACCGACAGTGCCTACAATGAGCAGTTCTTC. Encoded protein: CASSRTDSAYNEQFF. The V call is TRBV7-9, the J call TRBJ2-1, with a weak D call TRBD1 (5 bases). The ends were cut back, 5 bases at V and 2 bases at J, with 13 bases in the middle. The CDR3 loop spans 15 amino acids. Per germline, CDR1 SEHNR and CDR2 FQNEAQ (reference sequence).

Many counts were recorded for this clonotype. The chain joins TRBV5-5 to TRBJ2-3; 11 bases are a match to TRBD2. CDR3 length: 17 amino acids. Germline V gene data show CDR1 as SGHKS and CDR2 as YYEKEE (reference sequence). After removal of 4 bases from V and 3 bases from J, the junction contained 10 bases not matched to a gene. CDR3 sequence (DNA): TGTGCCAGCAGCGTCGAAGCGGGACTAGCGGTAACAGATACGCAGTATTTT. Translated: CASSVEAGLAVTDTQYF.

This clonotype was detected many times. V usage is TRBV5-6 and J usage is TRBJ2-7; D ambiguous. The germline V gene has CDR1 SGHDT and CDR2 YYEEEE. CDR3 length: 11 residues. V was trimmed by 1 base and J by 7 bases, leaving 6 bases between them. For the CDR3, the DNA is TGTGCCAGCAGCTTGTGGAGAGAGCAGTACTTC. This sequence encodes CASSLWREQYF.

The J gene is TRBJ1-1, the V gene TRBV12-3 or TRBV12-4; 7 bases are a match to TRBD1. The CDR3 totals 14 residues. After removal of 6 bases from V and 3 bases from J, the junction contained 7 bases not matched to a gene. The CDR3 loop is CASSPQGPYTEAFF. For the CDR3, the DNA is TGTGCCAGCAGCCCACAGGGGCCTTACACTGAAGCTTTCTTT.

This clonotype was observed a few times. The genes are TRBV4-1 and TRBJ1-6; D is ambiguous. V shed 0 bases and J shed 0 bases, with 9 bases lying between them. This CDR3 has 17 residues. Looked up from germline, CDR1 is MGHRA and CDR2 is YSYEKL. CDR3 bases: TGCGCCAGCAGCCAAGATCCGGATAGCTCCTATAATTCACCCCTCCACTTT. Amino acids: CASSQDPDSSYNSPLHF.